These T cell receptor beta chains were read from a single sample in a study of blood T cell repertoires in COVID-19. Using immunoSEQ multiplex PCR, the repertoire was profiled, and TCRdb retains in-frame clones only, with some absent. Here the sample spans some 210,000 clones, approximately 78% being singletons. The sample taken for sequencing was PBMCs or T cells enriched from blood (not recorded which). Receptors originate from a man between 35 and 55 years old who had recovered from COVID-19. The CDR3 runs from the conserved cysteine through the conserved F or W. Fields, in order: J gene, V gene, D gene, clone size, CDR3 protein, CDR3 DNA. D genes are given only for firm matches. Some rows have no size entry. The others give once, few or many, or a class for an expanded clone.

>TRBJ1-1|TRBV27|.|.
CASSFRSTRVRNTEAFF
TGTGCCAGCAGTTTTAGATCGACCCGGGTCAGGAACACTGAAGCTTTCTTT
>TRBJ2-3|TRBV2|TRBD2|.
CASSDSSGSFTDTQYF
TGTGCCAGCAGTGATTCTAGCGGGTCCTTCACAGATACGCAGTATTTT
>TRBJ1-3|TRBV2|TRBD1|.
CASSEARQGANTIYF
TGTGCCAGCAGTGAAGCTCGACAGGGGGCGAACACCATATATTTT
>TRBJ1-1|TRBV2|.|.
CASSEFPGTYTEAFF
TGTGCCAGCAGTGAATTTCCGGGAACATACACTGAAGCTTTCTTT
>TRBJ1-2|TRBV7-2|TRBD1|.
CASSFNPSGTGSGYTF
TGTGCCAGCAGCTTTAATCCCTCCGGGACAGGGAGTGGCTACACCTTC
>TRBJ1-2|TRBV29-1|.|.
CSVGVGQGLVNYGYTF
TGCAGCGTTGGTGTTGGGCAGGGTCTGGTTAACTATGGCTACACCTTC
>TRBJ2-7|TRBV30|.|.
CAWAETGGAYEQYF
TGTGCCTGGGCCGAAACAGGGGGGGCCTACGAGCAGTACTTC
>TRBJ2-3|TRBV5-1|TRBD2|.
CASIRTSNPTDTQYF
TGCGCCAGCATCCGGACTAGCAACCCCACAGATACGCAGTATTTT
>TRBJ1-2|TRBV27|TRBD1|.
CASSLGQGAGGYTF
TGTGCCAGCAGTTTGGGACAGGGGGCTGGGGGCTACACCTTC
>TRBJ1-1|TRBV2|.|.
CASKGRPTEAFF
TGTGCCAGCAAGGGGCGCCCCACTGAAGCTTTCTTT
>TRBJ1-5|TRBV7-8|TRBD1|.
CASSPGTGHTNQPQHF
TGTGCCAGCAGCCCTGGGACAGGGCATACCAATCAGCCCCAGCATTTT
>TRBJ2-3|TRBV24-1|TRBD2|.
CATSDKRGGTDTQYF
TGTGCCACCAGTGACAAACGGGGGGGCACAGATACGCAGTATTTT
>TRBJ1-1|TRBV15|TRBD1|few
CATSRGYRPGQGNTEAFF
TGTGCCACCAGCAGAGGCTATCGTCCGGGACAGGGCAACACTGAAGCTTTCTTT
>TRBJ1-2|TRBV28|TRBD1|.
CASRGEGQGNYGYTF
TGTGCCAGCAGGGGGGAGGGACAGGGGAACTATGGCTACACCTTC
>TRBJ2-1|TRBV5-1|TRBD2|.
CASSFYGTSRGEQFF
TGCGCCAGCAGCTTTTACGGGACTAGTCGGGGTGAGCAGTTCTTC
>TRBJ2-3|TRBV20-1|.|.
CSASVLADTQYF
TGCAGTGCTAGTGTACTCGCCGATACGCAGTATTTT
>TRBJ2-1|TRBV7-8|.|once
CASSLQGYNEQFF
TGTGCCAGCAGCTTACAGGGGTACAATGAGCAGTTCTTC
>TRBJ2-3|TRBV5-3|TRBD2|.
CARLAGGPFDTQYF
TGTGCCAGGTTAGCGGGAGGGCCGTTCGATACGCAGTATTTT
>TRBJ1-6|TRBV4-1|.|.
CASSQDASGYNSPLHF
TGCGCCAGCAGCCAAGATGCTAGCGGATATAATTCACCCCTCCACTTT
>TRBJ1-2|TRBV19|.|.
CASNQGANYGYTF
TGTGCCAGTAACCAAGGGGCCAACTATGGCTACACCTTC
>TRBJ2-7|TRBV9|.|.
CASSVEQGRSYEQYF
TGTGCCAGCAGCGTAGAGCAGGGCCGCTCCTACGAGCAGTACTTC
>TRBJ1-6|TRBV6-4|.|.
CASSDSPGISPLHF
TGTGCCAGCAGTGACTCCCCGGGGATTTCACCCCTCCACTTT
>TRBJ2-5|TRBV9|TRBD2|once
CASSVGGTSIETQYF
TGTGCCAGCAGCGTAGGCGGGACTAGCATAGAGACCCAGTACTTC
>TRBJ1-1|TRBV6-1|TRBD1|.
CASSEANRGQNTEAFF
TGTGCCAGCAGTGAAGCCAACAGGGGGCAAAACACTGAAGCTTTCTTT
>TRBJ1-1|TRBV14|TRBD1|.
CANPGQGNTEAFF
TGTGCCAACCCAGGACAGGGGAACACTGAAGCTTTCTTT
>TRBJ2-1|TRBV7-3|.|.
CASSTRDNNEQFF
TGTGCCAGCAGCACCCGGGACAACAATGAGCAGTTCTTC
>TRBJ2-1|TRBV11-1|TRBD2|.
CASTLSASGRNEQFF
TGTGCCAGCACCTTAAGTGCTAGCGGGCGGAATGAGCAGTTCTTC
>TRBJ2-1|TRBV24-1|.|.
CATSDLGDNYNEQFF
TGTGCCACCAGTGATTTGGGGGACAACTACAATGAGCAGTTCTTC
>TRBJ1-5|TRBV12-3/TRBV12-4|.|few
CASSLERAQPQHF
TGTGCCAGCAGTTTAGAGAGGGCTCAGCCCCAGCATTTT
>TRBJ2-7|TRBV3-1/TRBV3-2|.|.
CASSQGTEEQYF
TGTGCCAGCAGCCAAGGAACAGAAGAGCAGTACTTC
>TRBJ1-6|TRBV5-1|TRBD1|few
CASSFYRGDPLHF
TGCGCCAGCAGCTTTTACAGGGGAGATCCCCTCCACTTT
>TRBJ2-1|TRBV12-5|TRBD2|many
CASGGTSPSNPYNEQFF
TGTGCTAGTGGAGGGACTAGCCCATCAAATCCCTACAATGAGCAGTTCTTC
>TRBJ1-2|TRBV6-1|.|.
CASSEQAREDGYTF
TGTGCCAGCAGTGAACAAGCCAGGGAGGATGGCTACACCTTC
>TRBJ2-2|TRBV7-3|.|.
CASSLQGDGTGELFF
TGTGCCAGCAGCTTACAGGGCGATGGCACCGGGGAGCTGTTTTTT
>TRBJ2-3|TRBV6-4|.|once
CASSESPLRHTDTQYF
TGTGCCAGCAGTGAATCCCCCCTGCGGCACACAGATACGCAGTATTTT
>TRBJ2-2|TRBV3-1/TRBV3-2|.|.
CASSRGLGGNTGELFF
TGTGCCAGCAGCCGAGGGTTGGGGGGGAACACCGGGGAGCTGTTTTTT
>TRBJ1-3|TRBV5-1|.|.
CASSRGGGYSGNTIYF
TGCGCCAGCAGCCGAGGTGGCGGCTACTCTGGAAACACCATATATTTT
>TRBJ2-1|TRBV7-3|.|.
CASSLGLYNEQFF
TGTGCCAGCAGCTTAGGCCTCTACAATGAGCAGTTCTTC
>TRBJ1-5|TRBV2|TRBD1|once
CASGQGGNQPQHF
TGTGCCAGCGGACAGGGGGGCAATCAGCCCCAGCATTTT
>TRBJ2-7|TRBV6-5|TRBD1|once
CASRLQGAKSYEQYF
TGTGCCAGCAGACTCCAGGGGGCTAAATCCTACGAGCAGTACTTC
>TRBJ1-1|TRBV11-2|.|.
CASSLVRGIGTEAFF
TGTGCCAGCAGCTTAGTTAGGGGTATCGGGACTGAAGCTTTCTTT
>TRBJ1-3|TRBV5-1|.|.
CASRGLNTIYF
TGCGCCAGCAGGGGCTTAAACACCATATATTTT
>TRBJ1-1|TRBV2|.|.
CASSGVEGLTEAFF
TGTGCCAGCAGTGGGGTGGAGGGGCTCACTGAAGCTTTCTTT
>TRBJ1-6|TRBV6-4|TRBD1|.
CASSDGRQGSPLHF
TGTGCCAGCAGTGACGGTCGACAGGGGAGTCCCCTCCACTTT
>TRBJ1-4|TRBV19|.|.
CASIARQNEKLFF
TGTGCCAGTATCGCGAGGCAGAATGAAAAACTGTTTTTT
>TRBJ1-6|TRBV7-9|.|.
CASSPYASTATNSPLHF
TGTGCCAGCAGCCCCTACGCTTCGACAGCCACTAATTCACCCCTCCACTTT
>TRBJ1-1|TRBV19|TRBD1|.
CASSIKGQGASAFF
TGTGCCAGTAGTATTAAGGGACAGGGGGCCTCGGCTTTCTTT
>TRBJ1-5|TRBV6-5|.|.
CASREGNQPQHF
TGTGCCAGCAGGGAGGGTAATCAGCCCCAGCATTTT
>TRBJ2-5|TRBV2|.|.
CASSYLVGGLETQYF
TGTGCCAGCAGTTACCTCGTCGGCGGTTTGGAGACCCAGTACTTC
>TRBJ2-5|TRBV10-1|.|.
CASSETGTHLRTQYF
TGCGCCAGCAGTGAGACCGGGACACACCTTCGGACCCAGTACTTC
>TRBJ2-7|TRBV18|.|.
CASSQMTGEAGEQYF
TGTGCCAGCTCACAAATGACAGGGGAAGCGGGAGAGCAGTACTTC
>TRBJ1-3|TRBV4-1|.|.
CASSQDRAGNTIYF
TGCGCCAGCAGCCAAGACAGGGCTGGGAACACCATATATTTT
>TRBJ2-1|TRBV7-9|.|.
CASSLISGVLFF
TGTGCCAGCAGCTTAATCTCGGGGGTTCTGTTCTTC
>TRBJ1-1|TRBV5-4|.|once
CASSLGPGSTEAFF
TGTGCCAGCAGCTTGGGACCGGGTTCCACTGAAGCTTTCTTT